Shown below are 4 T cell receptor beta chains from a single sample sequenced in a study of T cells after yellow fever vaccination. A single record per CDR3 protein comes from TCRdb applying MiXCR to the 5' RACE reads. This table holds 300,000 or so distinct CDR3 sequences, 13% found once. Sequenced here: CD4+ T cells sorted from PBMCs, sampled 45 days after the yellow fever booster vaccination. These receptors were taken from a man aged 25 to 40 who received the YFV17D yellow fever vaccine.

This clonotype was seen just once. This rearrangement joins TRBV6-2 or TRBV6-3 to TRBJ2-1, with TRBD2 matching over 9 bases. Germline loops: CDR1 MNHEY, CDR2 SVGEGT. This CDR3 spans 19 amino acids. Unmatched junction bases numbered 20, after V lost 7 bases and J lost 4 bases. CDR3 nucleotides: TGTGCCAGCAAGGCTCGGACGGTCCTAATAGCGGGAGCGTACAATGAGCAGTTCTTC. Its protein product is CASKARTVLIAGAYNEQFF.

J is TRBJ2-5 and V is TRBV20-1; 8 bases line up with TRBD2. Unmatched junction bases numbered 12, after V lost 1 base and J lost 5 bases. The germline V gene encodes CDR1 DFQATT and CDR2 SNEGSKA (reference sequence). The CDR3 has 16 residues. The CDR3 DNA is TGCAGTGCTAGAGTTCTAACGAGCGGGAGTGAGGAGACCCAGTACTTC. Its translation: CSARVLTSGSEETQYF.

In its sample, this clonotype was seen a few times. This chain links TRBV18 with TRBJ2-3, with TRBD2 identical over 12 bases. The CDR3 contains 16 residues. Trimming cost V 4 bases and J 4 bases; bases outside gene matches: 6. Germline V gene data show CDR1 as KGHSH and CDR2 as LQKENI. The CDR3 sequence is CASSRQGLAGADTQYF. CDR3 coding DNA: TGTGCCAGCTCACGCCAGGGACTAGCGGGCGCAGATACGCAGTATTTT.

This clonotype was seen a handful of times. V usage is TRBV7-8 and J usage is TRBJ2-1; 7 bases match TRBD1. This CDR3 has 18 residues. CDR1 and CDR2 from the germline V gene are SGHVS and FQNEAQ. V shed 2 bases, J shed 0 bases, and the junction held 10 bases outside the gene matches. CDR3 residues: CASSLPQGPQSSYNEQFF. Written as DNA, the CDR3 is TGTGCCAGCAGCTTACCACAGGGGCCCCAAAGCTCCTACAATGAGCAGTTCTTC.